This T cell receptor (beta chain) was observed in a study of blood T cells in healthy people across ages. Germline CDR1 is ENHRY and CDR2 is SYGVKD. The length of the CDR3 is 14 residues. J was trimmed by 2 bases and V by 7 bases; bases with no gene match: 7. There were at least 5.5 micrograms of total RNA extracted from every sample. This clonotype was recorded a few times. PCR was performed a second time for about 7 to 11 cycles using a sample-barcoded 5' primer and a J-beta primer mix. TCRdb reprocessed the 5' RACE reads via MiXCR and lists one record per CDR3 protein. This table has 800,000 or so distinct CDR3 sequences, roughly 25% appearing once. These data also featured in a second study, about T cells of mothers and their children.

The receptor's source is a boy aged 5 to 17 in good health. Sequencing was done on a sample of blood. The rearrangement links TRBV10-3 to TRBJ1-1; the match to TRBD1 covers 7 bases. DNA of the CDR3: TGTGCCATCAATACAGGGGTCCATAACACTGAAGCTTTCTTT. It codes for CAINTGVHNTEAFF.